The 29 T cell receptor beta chains reported below all come from one sample, sequenced in a study of blood T cell repertoires in COVID-19 (dated by TCRdb to about 2020). To prepare the library, the immunoSEQ multiplex PCR assay was applied. Sourced from immuneACCESS, this table was stored by TCRdb with only in-frame sequences that have V and J called. A share of the clones is absent; for the studies checked, an unresolved V gene accounts for under half, and the remainder has no known explanation. The sample contains approximately 280,000 clones, around 89% of them found a single time. In total, the top ten clones hold approximately 4.3% of the sample. Sequenced sample: peripheral blood. The receptors here all came from a man aged 35-49 years with acute or convalescent COVID-19.

This chain joins TRBV5-4 and TRBJ2-3, with D possibly matching TRBD2 (7 bases). Germline CDR1 and CDR2: SGHNT and YYREEE (reference sequence). The CDR3 is made up of 15 amino acids. Trimming left V 2 bases short and J 2 bases short, with 12 bases between. The CDR3 protein is CASSLGGGITDTQYF. In DNA, the CDR3 is TGTGCCAGCAGCTTAGGGGGGGGGATCACAGATACGCAGTATTTT.

The rearrangement joins TRBV5-4 to TRBJ2-3; D unclear. Germline V CDR1 and CDR2: SGHNT, YYREEE (reference sequence). V lost 0 bases to trimming and J lost 2 bases, with 10 bases between them. This CDR3 is built from 15 residues. The CDR3 DNA follows: TGTGCCAGCAGCTTGGGACTTACACCCACAGATACGCAGTATTTT. Amino acid sequence: CASSLGLTPTDTQYF.

The chain recombines TRBV2 with TRBJ2-5; 8 bases fit TRBD2. Germline V CDR1 and CDR2: SNHLY, FYNNEI. J lost 1 base, V lost 6 bases, and 10 bases had no gene match. The CDR3 has 16 residues. The CDR3: CASRPDREGTQETQYF. The DNA for the CDR3 is TGTGCCAGCAGGCCTGATCGGGAGGGGACCCAAGAGACCCAGTACTTC.

V is TRBV15 and J is TRBJ1-2, with D unclear. The CDR3 runs 14 residues. V was cut by 3 bases and J by 3 bases, with 11 bases left in between. In germline, CDR1 is LNHNV, CDR2 YYDKDF (reference sequence). The CDR3 loop is CATSSGPEDYGYTF. The CDR3 region has the DNA TGTGCCACCAGCAGTGGTCCAGAGGACTATGGCTACACCTTC.

This chain links TRBV23-1 with TRBJ2-1; 11 nucleotides align to TRBD2. TRBV23-1 is classed as an ORF, of uncertain function. V was clipped by 6 bases and J by 2 bases; unmatched bases: 18. This CDR3 has 20 amino acids. CDR3 amino acids: CASRIAGGRTKIYTYNEQFF. The CDR3 nucleotides read TGCGCCAGCAGGATAGCGGGGGGGCGAACGAAGATCTATACCTACAATGAGCAGTTCTTC.

V usage is TRBV9 and J usage is TRBJ2-2; D gene uncertain. This CDR3 spans 15 amino acids. Deletions cut 0 bases from V and 4 bases from J, with 10 bases between. From germline, CDR1 is SGDLS and CDR2 YYNGEE. The CDR3 DNA reads TGTGCCAGCAGCGTAGCTACTATGGGCACCGGGGAGCTGTTTTTT. Translated, it gives CASSVATMGTGELFF.

The count of this clone is one. This chain's CDR3 is CASSMTGGVTEAFF. CDR3 nucleotide sequence: TGTGCCAGCAGCATGACAGGGGGCGTCACTGAAGCTTTCTTT. This chain connects TRBV7-3 to TRBJ1-1, with 10 bases aligning to TRBD1. The germline V gene encodes CDR1 SGHTA and CDR2 FQGTGA. The CDR3 is made up of 14 amino acids. Trimming removed 5 bases from V and 4 bases from J; junction bases left unmatched: 4.

The gene calls are TRBV6-1 and TRBJ2-3; D is possibly TRBD1 (6 bases). The CDR3 extends over 16 amino acids. Germline V gene data show CDR1 as MNHNS and CDR2 as SASEGT. The ends were cut back, 4 bases at V and 1 base at J, with 15 bases in the middle. The CDR3 nucleotides are TGTGCCAGCAGTGTGGAACAGGGCTTGGGCACAGATACGCAGTATTTT. Translated: CASSVEQGLGTDTQYF.

The rearrangement joins TRBV5-5 to TRBJ1-5, with TRBD1 identical over 8 bases. After removal of 5 bases from V and 7 bases from J, the junction contained 11 bases not matched to a gene. This CDR3 is built from 15 residues. Germline CDR1 is SGHKS and CDR2 is YYEKEE (reference sequence). CDR3 region: CASRMTGVEGQPQHF. The CDR3 bases are TGTGCCAGCAGAATGACAGGGGTTGAGGGACAGCCCCAGCATTTT.

The chain uses TRBV20-1 and TRBJ2-1, with D possibly TRBD2 on 6 matching bases. Trimming stripped 3 bases from V and 8 bases from J, with 8 bases between. CDR3 length: 11 residues. Germline CDR1 reads DFQATT; CDR2 reads SNEGSKA (reference sequence). CDR3 sequence: CSARWGDEQFF. The CDR3 bases are TGCAGTGCTAGGTGGGGGGATGAGCAGTTCTTC.

CDR3 amino acids: CATSPGQGAAEGEKLFF. In DNA form, the CDR3 reads TGTGCCACTTCCCCGGGACAGGGGGCCGCGGAGGGTGAAAAACTGTTTTTT. V is TRBV24-1 and J is TRBJ1-4; TRBD1 matches at 12 bases. Per germline, CDR1 KGHDR and CDR2 SFDVKD. V lost 10 bases, J lost 7 bases, and 15 bases stayed unmatched. The CDR3 length is 17 residues.

This chain connects TRBV15 to TRBJ1-2; D perhaps matches TRBD1 (5 bases). In germline, CDR1 is LNHNV, CDR2 YYDKDF (reference sequence). The CDR3 is made up of 13 amino acids. V shed 3 bases and J shed 8 bases, with 13 bases lying between them. The CDR3 loop is CATSSLPGYGYTF. CDR3 coding DNA: TGTGCCACCAGCAGTCTCCCAGGGTACGGCTACACCTTC.

This clone was seen just once. V is TRBV19 and J is TRBJ1-6, with 7 bases fitting TRBD1. Germline-derived CDR1 and CDR2 are LNHDA and SQIVND (reference sequence). CDR3 size: 16 residues. V shed 5 bases, J shed 4 bases, and the junction held 8 bases outside the gene matches. The CDR3 reads CASSPRPGQYNSPLHF. CDR3 bases: TGTGCCAGTAGTCCGCGACCGGGACAGTATAATTCACCCCTCCACTTT.

This chain connects TRBV9 to TRBJ2-5; possible D gene TRBD2, 5 bases. The CDR3 runs to 14 residues. The V and J ends lost 5 bases and 5 bases respectively, with 16 bases between them. The germline V gene has CDR1 SGDLS and CDR2 YYNGEE. The CDR3 DNA reads TGTGCCAGCAGTGATGGACTCCGCCAGGAGACCCAGTACTTC. Translation: CASSDGLRQETQYF.

This clone appeared once. V gene TRBV25-1 combines with J gene TRBJ2-7; D possibly corresponds to TRBD2 (7 bases). Germline V gives CDR1 MGHDK, CDR2 SYGVNS. This CDR3 is 15 amino acids long. V shed 2 bases and J shed 6 bases, with 17 bases lying between them. CDR3 coding DNA: TGTGCCAGCAGTGAACCGGGACACGGGGGGATCGAGCAGTACTTC. Translating it yields CASSEPGHGGIEQYF.

V and J are TRBV28 and TRBJ1-1; maybe TRBD1 (5 bases). This CDR3 region has 14 residues. Germline V gene data show CDR1 as MDHEN and CDR2 as SYDVKM. Trimming removed 11 bases at V and 3 bases at J, with 19 bases between. Here the CDR3 DNA reads TGTGCCGGGGGGTCTTGGAGGGCGGACACTGAAGCTTTCTTT. Its translation: CAGGSWRADTEAFF.

This rearrangement joins TRBV6-5 to TRBJ1-6; TRBD1 is a possible D gene (6 bases). The CDR3 spans 14 residues. The V end was cut by 5 bases, the J end by 6 bases, with 11 bases between. The V gene's germline CDR1 is MNHEY and CDR2 SVGAGI. The chain's CDR3 is CASSQKGVNSPLHF. CDR3 DNA: TGTGCCAGCAGTCAGAAGGGGGTTAATTCACCCCTCCACTTT.

The V gene is TRBV10-3, the J gene TRBJ1-5, with TRBD1 matching 8 bases. Trimming took 11 bases from V and 6 from J; bases not matched to a gene: 18. CDR1 and CDR2 (germline): ENHRY, SYGVKD. The CDR3 runs to 16 residues. This CDR3 is CAPRRQGTVWAQPQHF. The DNA of the CDR3 is TGTGCCCCGCGAAGACAGGGGACAGTGTGGGCTCAGCCCCAGCATTTT.

The chain recombines TRBV6-2 or TRBV6-3 with TRBJ1-2; D might be TRBD1 (5 bases). Germline CDR1 is MNHEY and CDR2 is SVGEGT. The V end was cut by 0 bases, the J end by 4 bases, with 12 bases between. The CDR3 runs to 15 residues. In nucleotides, the CDR3 is TGTGCCAGCAGTTACTCCTCCAGGGCCCCCTATGGCTACACCTTC. It is translated as CASSYSSRAPYGYTF.

This chain uses TRBV2 with TRBJ2-7; TRBD1 matches at 7 bases. The length of the CDR3 is 16 residues. Losses at the gene ends were 5 bases for V and 5 bases for J; bases not matched to a gene: 15. Germline lookup yields CDR1 SNHLY and CDR2 FYNNEI. The CDR3: CASSRGIQGVGHEQYF. The CDR3 DNA is TGTGCCAGCAGTCGAGGTATCCAGGGGGTGGGCCACGAGCAGTACTTC.

This chain uses TRBV6-5 with TRBJ1-2, with TRBD1 matching over 7 bases. Germline CDR1 reads MNHEY; CDR2 reads SVGAGI. The CDR3 extends over 13 amino acids. Losses at the gene ends were 2 bases for V and 7 bases for J; bases not matched to a gene: 4. DNA of the CDR3: TGTGCCAGCAGTTACACGACAGGGACTGGCTACACCTTC. Its protein product is CASSYTTGTGYTF.

Turning to this clone: The germline gene is not matched at one end of the junction; a read error may be the cause. J is TRBJ2-7 and V is TRBV7-8; 7 nucleotides align to TRBD2. This CDR3 is 12 amino acids long. Looked up from germline, CDR1 is SGHVS and CDR2 is FQNEAQ. CDR3 in DNA: TGTGCCAGCAGCTTAGGGGACTACAAGCAGTACTTC. Translating it yields CASSLGDYKQYF.

J is TRBJ1-2 and V is TRBV5-1, with 10 nucleotides matching TRBD1. This CDR3 spans 15 amino acids. The trim removed 3 bases at V and 2 bases at J, leaving 4 bases unmatched. Germline values: CDR1 SGHRS, CDR2 YFSETQ. The CDR3 DNA follows: TGCGCCAGCAGCTCGGGACAGGGGAACAACTATGGCTACACCTTC. Protein: CASSSGQGNNYGYTF.

The rearrangement links TRBV6-6 to TRBJ2-1; 9 bases align to TRBD2. The CDR3 consists of 16 residues. V trimming: 1 base; J trimming: 2 bases; junction bases outside the gene matches: 3. CDR1 and CDR2 from the germline V gene are MNHNY and SVGAGI (reference sequence). The CDR3 coding sequence is TGTGCCAGCAGTTACTTTGGCGGGGGGGCCTACAATGAGCAGTTCTTC. It codes for CASSYFGGGAYNEQFF.

The gene calls are TRBV2 and TRBJ2-1, with D perhaps TRBD1 (6 bases). V was clipped by 6 bases and J by 0 bases, with 9 bases between them. The CDR3 totals 14 residues. The germline V gene has CDR1 SNHLY and CDR2 FYNNEI. In DNA, the CDR3 is TGTGCCAGCAGGCAGGACAGCTCCTACAATGAGCAGTTCTTC. Its translation is CASRQDSSYNEQFF.

The rearrangement uses TRBV6-5 and TRBJ2-7, with 7 bases fitting TRBD1. J gave up 1 base and V 4 bases, and 4 bases lay outside the gene matches. This CDR3 comprises 14 residues. Per germline, CDR1 MNHEY and CDR2 SVGAGI. DNA of the CDR3: TGTGCCAGCAGTTCGACCAGGGGGTCCTACGAGCAGTACTTC. It translates to CASSSTRGSYEQYF.

V is TRBV5-1 and J is TRBJ1-1; D is perhaps TRBD1 (6 bases). The CDR3 has 15 amino acids. The ends were cut back, 2 bases at V and 1 base at J, with 12 bases in the middle. Germline lookup yields CDR1 SGHRS and CDR2 YFSETQ. CDR3: CASSFLTGQNTEAFF. The DNA of the CDR3 is TGCGCCAGCAGCTTTTTAACAGGGCAGAACACTGAAGCTTTCTTT.

The chain joins TRBV7-8 to TRBJ1-2, with D hard to call. The germline V gene has CDR1 SGHVS and CDR2 FQNEAQ. Trimming shortened V by 1 base and J by 4 bases, and 7 bases separated the two germline ends. The CDR3 is 13 residues long. The DNA of the CDR3 is TGTGCCAGCAGCTTAGGCCCAGGCTATGGCTACACCTTC. As protein: CASSLGPGYGYTF.

This chain connects TRBV28 to TRBJ1-2; 8 positions agree with TRBD1. Germline CDR1 MDHEN, CDR2 SYDVKM. The length of the CDR3 is 14 residues. V shed 3 bases, J shed 7 bases, and the junction held 7 bases outside the gene matches. CDR3 bases: TGTGCCAGCAGTTTGAGCAGGGGGCGCTCTGGCTACACCTTC. The encoded protein is CASSLSRGRSGYTF.